One T cell receptor beta chain is described in this entry. The clone's antigen remains unknown. It has no much larger one-base neighbor in the sample; base qualities were not kept. The library came from the immunoSEQ multiplex PCR assay. TCRdb retrieved this table from immuneACCESS and kept in-frame rearrangements only. Not all clones are present; in checked studies, unresolved V genes account for under half, and no reason is known for the remainder. This sample is represented by around 100,000 clones; roughly 89% of them were singletons. The ten largest clones capture 15% to 20% of the sample. This sample is drawn from a study of control samples from healthy donors and cancer patients (dated by TCRdb to 2018 to 2021). As encoded in the germline V gene, CDR1 is MGHRA while CDR2 is YSYEKL. The CDR3 measures 16 amino acids from cysteine to phenylalanine. The kept DNA is CDR3 alone, 48 bases in frame from the first base. V and J are truncated by 0 bases and 4 bases respectively, leaving an intervening sequence of 15 bases.

The receptor was isolated from a man in his sixties with lung cancer. The chain is made from TRBV4-1 and TRBJ2-5; TRBD2 could be the D gene, as 5 bases match. Sequencing input: PBMCs. CDR3 protein: CASSQDASIIGETQYF. The DNA sequence follows: TGCGCCAGCAGCCAAGATGCTAGCATTATTGGAGAGACCCAGTACTTC.